The T cell receptor beta chain described here comes from a study of cytomegalovirus exposure and HLA in healthy donors. Donors in the study were healthy people who gave bone marrow. At collection, donors were nominally healthy, but unrecorded immune exposures were probable. Germline V gives CDR1 SQVTM, CDR2 ANQGSEA. J gave up 9 bases and V 5 bases, and 6 bases lay outside the gene matches. This CDR3 spans 14 amino acids. The PCR made use of 60 Vbeta and 13 Jbeta primers. Only in-frame clones appear in the TCRdb table, and some are missing; sequencing was by immunoSEQ multiplex PCR. The sample shows around 150,000 clones, approximately 72% of them seen only once.

Input material: PBMCs. The chain couples TRBV29-1 to TRBJ2-1, with 14 nucleotides matching TRBD2. The source of this sequence is a man aged 40-50 years in good health and CMV-seropositive. CDR3 sequence: CSVRLAGGPGEQFF. The CDR3 bases are TGCAGCGTTCGACTAGCGGGGGGGCCAGGTGAGCAGTTCTTC.